The rows below give T cell receptor beta chains drawn from one sample of a study of T cells in Graves' hyperthyroidism and ophthalmopathy. One entry per CDR3 protein, called by TCRdb with MiXCR from the multiplex PCR reads. The profile shows about 99,000 distinct CDR3 sequences, approximately 50% of them singletons. Sequenced sample: blood. The receptor set was obtained from a man aged 40-50 years with Graves' hyperthyroidism. Each CDR3 is given with its conserved first and last residue. The D gene is left open where the match is weak. Expanded clones get a size class; other rows say once, few or many, or leave the size out.

TRBV11-2,TRBJ2-1,few,NA,CASSGRHNEQFF,TGTGCTAGCAGCGGACGCCACAATGAGCAGTTCTTC
TRBV7-2,TRBJ2-7,once,NA,CASSQDWGESYERYF,TGCGCCAGCAGCCAAGATTGGGGGGAGTCCTATGAGCGGTACTTC
TRBV7-8,TRBJ1-3,NA,NA,CASSSSLIDSGNTIYF,TGTGCCAGCAGCAGCTCCCTTATCGACTCTGGAAACACCATATATTTT
TRBV10-1,TRBJ2-2,once,NA,CASVWSLSGELFF,TGCGCCAGCGTCTGGTCACTCTCAGGGGAGCTGTTTTTT
TRBV28,TRBJ2-7,many,NA,CASSLPSNEQYF,TGTGCCAGCAGCCTCCCAAGCAACGAGCAGTACTTC
TRBV27,TRBJ1-4,NA,NA,CASGRRGGKLFF,TGTGCCAGCGGTCGACGGGGAGGAAAACTGTTTTTT
TRBV5-6,TRBJ2-1,many,NA,CASSPEFPGEQFF,TGTGCCAGCAGCCCCGAGTTCCCGGGTGAGCAGTTCTTC
TRBV12-3/TRBV12-4,TRBJ2-7,many,NA,CASSSREIGEQYF,TGTGCCAGCAGTTCCCGGGAGATTGGCGAGCAGTACTTC
TRBV29-1,TRBJ2-3,many,NA,CSVEARDRDTQYF,TGCAGCGTTGAAGCTCGGGACCGAGATACGCAGTATTTT
TRBV6-5,TRBJ2-5,many,NA,CASSSDQETQYF,TGTGCCAGCAGTTCCGACCAAGAGACCCAGTACTTC
TRBV2,TRBJ2-2,many,TRBD2,CASGLAGATGELFF,TGTGCCAGCGGACTAGCGGGAGCCACCGGGGAGCTGTTTTTT
TRBV6-6,TRBJ1-5,many,TRBD1,CASSYSRTGDQPQHF,TGTGCCAGCAGTTACTCGAGGACAGGGGATCAGCCCCAGCATTTT
TRBV9,TRBJ2-3,many,NA,CASSAGSVTDTQYF,TGTGCCAGCAGCGCCGGAAGCGTTACAGATACGCAGTATTTT